Listed below are T cell receptor beta chains from one sample, sequenced in a study of blood T cell repertoires in COVID-19. Some clones are missing from TCRdb's copy, which holds only in-frame ones; the method was immunoSEQ multiplex PCR. Of about 370,000 clones in the sample, around 89% were seen once. The sample was peripheral blood. The receptors stem from a woman in her thirties with COVID-19, enrolled during active disease. The CDR3 runs from the conserved cysteine through the conserved F or W. D genes are given only for firm matches. Some rows have no size entry. The others give once, few or many, or a class for an expanded clone.

CASSWTGLSNQPQHF,TGTGCCAGCAGCTGGACAGGGTTGTCCAATCAGCCCCAGCATTTT,TRBD1,.,TRBJ1-5,TRBV6-2/TRBV6-3
CASSQDYRTGSGANVLTF,TGCGCCAGCAGCCAAGATTACCGGACAGGGTCTGGGGCCAACGTCCTGACTTTC,TRBD1,.,TRBJ2-6,TRBV4-1
CASSRFFSGGQGATNEKLFF,TGTGCCAGCAGCAGATTCTTCTCGGGGGGTCAGGGTGCAACTAATGAAAAACTGTTTTTT,.,.,TRBJ1-4,TRBV27
CASSPGGTRTLNEQFF,TGTGCCAGCAGCCCGGGGGGGACGCGGACCCTCAATGAGCAGTTCTTC,TRBD2,once,TRBJ2-1,TRBV9
CASEAGGSGELFF,TGTGCCAGCGAGGCGGGGGGATCCGGGGAGCTGTTTTTT,TRBD2,.,TRBJ2-2,TRBV9
CASSPDSFLTYEQYF,TGTGCCAGCAGTCCTGACTCCTTTCTCACCTACGAGCAGTACTTC,.,.,TRBJ2-7,TRBV2
CASRIRDRAYNEQFF,TGTGCCAGCAGAATCCGGGACAGGGCCTACAATGAGCAGTTCTTC,TRBD1,.,TRBJ2-1,TRBV27
CASSIATEYYGYTF,TGTGCCAGTAGTATAGCTACCGAATACTATGGCTACACCTTC,.,.,TRBJ1-2,TRBV19
CASSPTGTGGTNYGYTF,TGTGCCAGCTCACCAACCGGGACAGGGGGCACTAACTATGGCTACACCTTC,TRBD1,.,TRBJ1-2,TRBV18
CASSYGGRGTDTQYF,TGTGCCAGCAGTTATGGGGGGAGGGGCACAGATACGCAGTATTTT,TRBD2,.,TRBJ2-3,TRBV6-5
CASSQGTGLVEKLFF,TGCGCCAGCAGCCAAGGGACAGGGTTGGTTGAAAAACTGTTTTTT,TRBD1,.,TRBJ1-4,TRBV4-1